This passage covers 14 T cell receptor beta chains from one sample sequenced in a study of blood T cells in healthy people across ages. A J-beta primer mix and a sample-barcoded 5' primer were used in a second PCR of about 6 to 12 cycles. Using its own MiXCR run on the 5' RACE reads, TCRdb lists one record per CDR3 protein. There are under 800,000 distinct CDR3 sequences in the sample; about 42% occur only once, and 20% to 25% lies in the top ten. The sequenced sample was blood. These receptors came from a woman aged 60-75 years in good health.

Concerning this clonotype itself: A much larger clone differs from this one at a single base, so this may be a read error. The V and J genes are TRBV7-3 and TRBJ2-7; D unclear. V shed 8 bases and J shed 6 bases, with 17 bases lying between them. The CDR3 runs to 13 residues. Germline V CDR1 and CDR2: SGHTA, FQGTGA. For the CDR3, the DNA is TGTGCCAGCGGCCCCCTCCGGCTGCCCGAGCAGTACTTC. Translated, it gives CASGPLRLPEQYF.

The chain employs TRBV7-2 and TRBJ2-7; D unclear. The length of the CDR3 is 13 residues. Trimming shortened V by 2 bases and J by 4 bases, and 9 bases separated the two germline ends. Germline V gives CDR1 SGHTA, CDR2 FQGNSA. The CDR3 coding sequence is TGTGCCAGCAGCTTAAAAGGCAGGTACGAGCAGTACTTC. Residues: CASSLKGRYEQYF. The variable domain in full, with the rest retrieved from reference TRBV7-2 and TRBJ2-7, is GAGVSQSPSNKVTEKGKDVELRCDPISGHTALYWYRQSLGQGLEFLIYFQGNSAPDKSGLPSDRFSAERTGGSVSTLTIQRTQQEDSAVYLCASSLKGRYEQYFGPGTRLTVT.

The rearrangement uses TRBV28 and TRBJ2-1; tentative D call: TRBD2 (6 bases). Per germline, CDR1 MDHEN and CDR2 SYDVKM. The CDR3 contains 15 residues. V was pared by 2 bases and J by 6 bases, with 14 bases between. CDR3 DNA sequence: TGTGCCAGCAGTTTAGGGGGGAGAGGGACCAATGAGCAGTTCTTC. Translating it yields CASSLGGRGTNEQFF.

Of note for this clonotype: A much larger clone differs by one base, so this may be a read error. This chain links TRBV7-2 with TRBJ1-2, with 12 bases that match TRBD1. This CDR3 is 15 amino acids long. From germline, CDR1 is SGHTA and CDR2 FQGNSA. CDR3 coding DNA: TGTGCCAGCAGCCAAGGGACAGGGGGCCTCTATGGCCACACCTTC. Its protein product is CASSQGTGGLYGHTF.

J is TRBJ2-5 and V is TRBV20-1, with TRBD2 identical over 9 bases. The J call is doubtful: the DNA matches TRBJ2-7 better. Germline V gene data show CDR1 as DFQATT and CDR2 as SNEGSKA (reference sequence). The CDR3 covers 14 residues. The CDR3 spells CSAREAAGGFEQYF. Written as DNA, the CDR3 is TGCAGTGCTAGAGAGGCAGCGGGGGGATTCGAGCAGTACTTC.

The chain recombines TRBV7-9 with TRBJ1-1, with D tentatively TRBD1 (6 bases). Per the germline V gene, CDR1 is SEHNR and CDR2 is FQNEAQ (reference sequence). Trimming cost V 4 bases and J 3 bases, with 9 bases left between them. The CDR3 is 13 residues long. The CDR3 loop reads CASSWDIHTEAFF. The CDR3 region has the DNA TGTGCCAGCAGCTGGGACATCCACACTGAAGCTTTCTTT.

In its sample, this clonotype was seen a few times. This chain connects TRBV3-1 to TRBJ2-3; D possibly corresponds to TRBD1 (6 bases). The V end was cut by 3 bases, the J end by 1 base, with 14 bases between. The CDR3 is 16 amino acids. Germline CDR1 reads LGHDT; CDR2 reads YNNKEL (reference sequence). The CDR3 spells CASSHLRPGGTDTQYF. The CDR3 bases are TGTGCCAGCAGCCACCTTCGGCCAGGGGGCACAGATACGCAGTATTTT.

CDR3 in DNA: TGTGCCAGCAGCAAGGGGGGGTTCTCCTATAATTCACCCCTCCACTTT. Amino acid sequence: CASSKGGFSYNSPLHF. V usage is TRBV7-2 and J usage is TRBJ1-6; perhaps TRBD1 as D (6 bases). Germline CDR1 and CDR2: SGHTA and FQGNSA. V dropped 5 bases and J dropped 0 bases, with 11 bases sitting between them. There are 16 residues in the CDR3.

This clonotype has only a few counts. The chain combines TRBV5-1 with TRBJ2-7; no clear D gene. Germline loops: CDR1 SGHRS, CDR2 YFSETQ. The CDR3 totals 14 residues. V was pared by 0 bases and J by 2 bases, with 9 bases between. CDR3 sequence: CASSLDMGTYEQYF. The CDR3 coding sequence is TGCGCCAGCAGCTTGGATATGGGGACCTACGAGCAGTACTTC.

The chain uses TRBV20-1 and TRBJ1-2; TRBD1 might be the D (5 bases). The V end lost 3 bases, the J end lost 5 bases, and 10 bases lay between the germline ends. Germline V gene data show CDR1 as DFQATT and CDR2 as SNEGSKA (reference sequence). The CDR3 totals 12 residues. The CDR3 bases are TGCAGTGCTAGCGAGGCAGGGTATGGCTACACCTTC. As protein: CSASEAGYGYTF.

To note about this clonotype: A single base separates this from a much larger clone, so it may be a read error. The chain links TRBV5-1 to TRBJ2-3, with 9 bases that match TRBD1. Trimming took 4 bases from V and 2 from J; bases not matched to a gene: 8. The CDR3 loop spans 16 amino acids. Germline CDR1 SGHRS, CDR2 YFSETQ. CDR3 region: CASSTFGTGTTDTQYF. The CDR3 coding sequence is TGCGCCAGCAGCACCTTCGGGACAGGGACCACAGATACGCAGTATTTT. Using reference TRBV5-1 and TRBJ2-3 for the parts outside the CDR3, the full variable domain is KAGVTQTPRYLIKTRGQQVTLSCSPISGHRSVSWYQQTPGQGLQFLFEYFSETQRNKGNFPGRFSGRQFSNSRSEMNVSTLELGDSALYLCASSTFGTGTTDTQYFGPGTRLTVL.

The rearrangement joins TRBV4-1 to TRBJ1-2; 8 bases map to TRBD1. This CDR3 contains 17 residues. The germline CDR1 and CDR2 sequences are MGHRA and YSYEKL. The V and J ends lost 1 base and 4 bases, in that order; junction bases with no gene match: 11. CDR3 bases: TGCGCCAGCAGCCAAGTTTTTCCAGGGGGCGAGAGCTATGGCTACACCTTC. It specifies CASSQVFPGGESYGYTF.

Written as DNA, the CDR3 is TGCGCCAGCAGCTCAGGGACAGGGGGCGGCGGGTCCTACAATGAGCAGTTCTTC. This translates into CASSSGTGGGGSYNEQFF. This chain joins TRBV5-1 and TRBJ2-1; 12 nucleotides match TRBD1. Germline trimming cut 3 bases from V and 1 base from J; bases unmatched to any gene: 8. Germline V lookup: CDR1 SGHRS, CDR2 YFSETQ. The CDR3 is 18 residues long.

The V and J genes are TRBV6-2 or TRBV6-3 and TRBJ1-5, with D uncertain. CDR3 length: 16 amino acids. Germline loops: CDR1 MNHEY, CDR2 SVGEGT. Trimming took off 7 bases at V and 6 bases at J, with 22 bases between the two ends. The DNA for the CDR3 is TGTGCCAGCATGGGTGGAACGGGTAGGAGCTCTCAGCCCCAGCATTTT. Amino acids: CASMGGTGRSSQPQHF.